The subject of this entry is one T cell receptor beta chain. The antigen remains undetermined. Patients had newly diagnosed, untreated stage II-IVA oral cavity squamous cell carcinoma. The data derive from a study of neoadjuvant anti-PD-1 for oral cavity cancer. This CDR3 contains 14 residues. The V and J ends lost 9 bases and 2 bases respectively, with 14 bases between them. Germline V lookup: CDR1 SGHRS, CDR2 YFSETQ. Clones were read by immunoSEQ multiplex PCR, and TCRdb kept only the in-frame ones, dropping some. The sample contains tens of thousands of clones, roughly 80% of which appear only once. Points from the study as a whole: Non-responders to neoadjuvant nivolumab had significantly more clonal PBMC T cells than responders.

The J gene is TRBJ2-2, the V gene TRBV5-1; D may be TRBD1 or TRBD2 (5 bases each). Material: PBMCs, obtained before nivolumab (anti-PD-1) treatment. The clonotype was recovered from a person between 40 and 80 years old with oral cavity squamous cell carcinoma. The CDR3 loop reads CATSRDPNTGELFF. The DNA of the CDR3 is TGCGCCACCTCACGGGACCCCAACACCGGGGAGCTGTTTTTT.